Below, one TCR beta chain is given with its context. The CDR3 length is 19 residues. The data originate from a study of blood T cell repertoires in COVID-19. Study overall: Sites across the United States, Italy and Spain contributed samples from acute and convalescent COVID-19. From T cells, B-cell-depleted T cells, or PBMCs came the material, which was cDNA or gDNA.

As handled by the study authors: It was from reference gene primer amplification that nucleated cell counts were estimated. Some clones are missing from TCRdb's copy, which holds only in-frame ones; the method was immunoSEQ multiplex PCR. V and J calls and clone size are given by that table; D and trimming were obtained from the DNA. The table has more than 110,000 clones, 88% seen once; the top ten hold about 10%. The J gene is TRBJ2-1, the V gene TRBV21-1; TRBD1, the D gene given by the table, was not confirmed from the DNA. TRBV21-1 has pseudogene status. The TCR sequence derives from a man aged 45-65 years with active or convalescent COVID-19. Material for sequencing was peripheral blood. The CDR3, as DNA: TGTGCCAGCAGCAAATTCACAGACGCGACCCTAAGCTCCTACAATGAGCAGTTCTTC. This translates into CASSKFTDATLSSYNEQFF.